These 10 T cell receptor beta chains were sequenced from one sample in a study of Graves' ophthalmopathy and Graves' hyperthyroidism. RNA transcripts were the template, and TCR beta CDR3 regions were amplified from them. The first round was an RT-PCR with HTBI primers, and the second round was a multiplex PCR. One entry per CDR3 protein, called by TCRdb with MiXCR from the multiplex PCR reads. Altogether about 740,000 distinct CDR3 sequences are present, 35% to 50% being singletons, with the ten largest covering 35% to 55%. Material: peripheral blood. The receptors were gathered from an adult man with Graves' ophthalmopathy.

This clonotype occurred many times. The chain couples TRBV19 to TRBJ1-2; 7 bases align to TRBD1. The V segment lost 5 bases and the J segment 9 bases; nucleotides outside the gene matches: 9. Per the germline V gene, CDR1 is LNHDA and CDR2 is SQIVND (reference sequence). The CDR3 has 13 residues. CDR3 sequence reads: CASSGTGATRYTF. DNA of the CDR3: TGTGCCAGTAGTGGAACAGGGGCGACGCGCTACACCTTC.

This clonotype was detected ten times or more. The rearrangement links TRBV25-1 to TRBJ1-5, with D possibly being TRBD1 (5 bases). CDR3 length: 15 residues. Trimming removed 5 bases from V and 3 bases from J, with 14 bases in between. CDR1 is MGHDK and CDR2 is SYGVNS in the germline V gene. DNA of the CDR3: TGTGCCAGCAGTCCAGCGACAGACTACAATCAGCCCCAGCATTTT. Amino acids: CASSPATDYNQPQHF.

This clonotype occurred a few times. The rearrangement joins TRBV6-6 to TRBJ2-7; D is unclear. V was shortened by 2 bases and J by 4 bases, with 12 bases between the two germline ends. The germline V gene has CDR1 MNHNY and CDR2 SVGAGI (reference sequence). CDR3 length equals 14 residues. The CDR3 sequence is CASSYKAGSYEQYF. The DNA for the CDR3 is TGTGCCAGCAGTTACAAGGCAGGTTCGTACGAGCAGTACTTC.

This chain connects TRBV9 to TRBJ1-6; TRBD1 matches at 10 bases. Germline loops: CDR1 SGDLS, CDR2 YYNGEE. The J segment lost 8 bases and the V segment lost 0 bases, leaving 5 bases of the junction unmatched. The CDR3 sequence is 16 residues long. The CDR3 sequence: CASSVEGTGVDSPLHF. The CDR3 bases are TGTGCCAGCAGCGTAGAAGGGACAGGGGTGGATTCACCCCTCCACTTT.

CDR3 in amino acids: CSGYNQGAFTEAFF. The CDR3 coding sequence is TGCAGCGGGTATAACCAGGGGGCTTTCACTGAAGCTTTCTTT. The J gene is TRBJ1-1, the V gene TRBV29-1; 8 bases map to TRBD1. The J segment lost 4 bases and the V segment lost 7 bases, leaving 11 bases of the junction unmatched. CDR1 is SQVTM and CDR2 is ANQGSEA in the germline V gene. The CDR3 length is 14 residues.

This clonotype was counted between two and nine times. CDR3 sequence (DNA): TGTGCCAGCAGTAGAAGAGGACTAGCGGGATCCTACGAGCAGTACTTC. Protein product: CASSRRGLAGSYEQYF. The rearrangement uses TRBV7-2 and TRBJ2-7; 12 bases are shared with TRBD2. This CDR3 is 16 amino acids long. Germline V gene lookup returns CDR1 SGHTA and CDR2 FQGNSA. Trimming at V came to 6 bases and at J to 1 base, leaving 7 bases not matched to a gene.

This sequence joins TRBV7-3 and TRBJ1-2, with TRBD1 as a possible D gene (5 bases). V dropped 1 base and J dropped 5 bases, with 14 bases sitting between them. The CDR3 sequence is 15 residues long. Per germline, CDR1 SGHTA and CDR2 FQGTGA. In nucleotides, the CDR3 is TGTGCCAGCAGCTTAAAATTAGGGGTGGCTTATGGCTACACCTTC. Its translation is CASSLKLGVAYGYTF.

The table lists this clonotype with a few counts. This chain links TRBV5-4 with TRBJ2-7; TRBD2 matches at 8 bases. CDR1 and CDR2 (germline): SGHNT, YYREEE (reference sequence). J gave up 4 bases and V 4 bases, and 7 bases lay outside the gene matches. CDR3 length equals 14 residues. CDR3 bases: TGTGCCAGCAGCCCAAGCGGGAGTCGGTACGAGCAGTACTTC. This gives the protein CASSPSGSRYEQYF.

This clonotype was seen only a few times. The chain couples TRBV11-2 to TRBJ1-2; 10 nucleotides line up with TRBD1. The ends lost 6 bases at V and 7 bases at J; junction bases unmatched: 8. The CDR3 covers 14 residues. Germline assignment: CDR1 SGHAT and CDR2 FQNNGV. The DNA for the CDR3 is TGTGCCAGCAGTTTTCTTGGGACAGGGGTTGGCTACACCTTC. It specifies CASSFLGTGVGYTF.

The chain links TRBV9 to TRBJ2-7; D assignment may be TRBD1 or TRBD2 (5 bases each). The CDR3 has 11 amino acids. CDR1 and CDR2 (germline): SGDLS, YYNGEE. With 3 bases removed from V and 12 bases from J, the gap between germline ends came to 13 bases. The CDR3 here is CASSALGAMYF. The CDR3, as DNA: TGTGCCAGCAGCGCCCTCGGGGCTATGTACTTC. Based on the CDR3 plus reference TRBV9 and TRBJ2-7, the full variable domain is DSGVTQTPKHLITATGQRVTLRCSPRSGDLSVYWYQQSLDQGLQFLIQYYNGEERAKGNILERFSAQQFPDLHSELNLSSLELGDSALYFCASSALGAMYFGPGTRLTVT.